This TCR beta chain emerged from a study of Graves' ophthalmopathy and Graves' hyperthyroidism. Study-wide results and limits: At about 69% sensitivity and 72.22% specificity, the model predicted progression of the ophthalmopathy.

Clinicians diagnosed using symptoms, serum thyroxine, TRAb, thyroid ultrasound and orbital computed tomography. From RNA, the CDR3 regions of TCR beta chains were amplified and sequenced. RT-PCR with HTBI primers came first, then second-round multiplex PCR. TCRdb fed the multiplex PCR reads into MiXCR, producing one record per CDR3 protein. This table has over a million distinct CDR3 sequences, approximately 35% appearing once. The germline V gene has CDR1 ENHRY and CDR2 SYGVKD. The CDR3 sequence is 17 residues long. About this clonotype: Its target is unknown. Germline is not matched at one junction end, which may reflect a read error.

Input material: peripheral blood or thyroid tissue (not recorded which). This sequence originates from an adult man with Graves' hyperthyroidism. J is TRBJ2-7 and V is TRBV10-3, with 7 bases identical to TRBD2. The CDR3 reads CASSTPVAGTTVDEQYF. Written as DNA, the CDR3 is TGTGCCAGCAGTACCCCCGTAGCGGGTACGACCGTTGACGAGCAGTACTTC.